The sequence of this T cell receptor beta chain was determined in a study of shared clonotypes between healthy human individuals. General study findings and limits: Generally, naive subsets came out with larger estimated richness than memory subsets. Clonotypes which were not shared had lower generation probabilities than clonotypes that all four donors shared.

Selected positively for CCR7 and CD45RO-negative, naive CD8 cells excluded terminally differentiated effector memory CD45RA+ cells. As concerns this clone: What it binds is not known.

With 5 bases removed from V and 2 bases from J, the gap between germline ends came to 9 bases. Germline lookup yields CDR1 SGHAT and CDR2 FQNNGV. The CDR3 is 13 residues long. Method: immunoSEQ multiplex PCR; TCRdb's copy keeps in-frame clones and lacks some. The table records 2 million or so clones, about 95% of them present only once. The material sequenced was naive CD8+ T cells sorted from blood. This chain connects TRBV11-2 to TRBJ1-1; no firm D call. This clonotype was sampled from a young man in good health. Written as DNA, the CDR3 is TGTGCCAGCAGCACCGACCCTAACACTGAAGCTTTCTTT. This codes for CASSTDPNTEAFF.